The 14 T cell receptor beta chains reported below all come from one sample, sequenced in a study of T-cell memory formation after mild COVID-19. In TCRdb, the 5' RACE reads were re-called with MiXCR into one record per CDR3 protein. The table lists about 110,000 distinct CDR3 sequences, roughly an eighth of them singletons, with around 40% in the top ten. Sequenced input: PBMCs or a T cell subset sorted from them (not recorded which). These receptor sequences come from a man between 18 and 35 years old who had mild COVID-19 (a few samples of this study predate the infection). Cell type and time point are not known.

This clonotype appeared many times. V usage is TRBV12-3 or TRBV12-4 and J usage is TRBJ2-7; tentative D call: TRBD1 (5 bases). V was pared by 3 bases and J by 6 bases, with 6 bases between. The CDR3 contains 11 residues. For the CDR3, the DNA is TGTGCCAGCAGTTTTACAGGCGAGCAGTACTTC. This sequence encodes CASSFTGEQYF.

The V gene is TRBV19, the J gene TRBJ2-1; no definite D call. The ends were cut back, 0 bases at V and 3 bases at J, with 12 bases in the middle. CDR1 is LNHDA, CDR2 SQIVND, per germline (reference sequence). The CDR3 sequence is 16 residues long. The DNA of the CDR3 is TGTGCCAGTAGTATAGATCCCCGGACCTACTACAATGAGCAGTTCTTC. It codes for CASSIDPRTYYNEQFF.

The V gene is TRBV20-1, the J gene TRBJ2-3, with no clear D. Germline loops: CDR1 DFQATT, CDR2 SNEGSKA (reference sequence). V gave up 0 bases and J gave up 1 base, with 2 bases separating them. The CDR3 runs 12 residues. The CDR3 loop reads CSAREGTDTQYF. The CDR3, as DNA: TGCAGTGCTAGAGAGGGCACAGATACGCAGTATTTT.

The chain combines TRBV27 with TRBJ1-3; TRBD1 is a possible D gene (5 bases). Trimming pared 8 bases from V and 2 bases from J, leaving 13 bases between. Germline lookup yields CDR1 MNHEY and CDR2 SMNVEV (reference sequence). CDR3 length: 14 residues. CDR3 DNA sequence: TGTGCCAGCTCTTCCAGGGTTCCTGGAAACACCATATATTTT. It codes for CASSSRVPGNTIYF.

This clonotype showed up just a few times. V is TRBV4-1 and J is TRBJ1-5; D is unresolved. The CDR3 length is 14 residues. The V gene lost 1 base and the J gene lost 8 bases, with 12 bases spanning the gap. Germline V lookup: CDR1 MGHRA, CDR2 YSYEKL. The CDR3 DNA follows: TGCGCCAGCAGCCAAGGGTACGAGACTGAGCCCCAGCATTTT. Its translation is CASSQGYETEPQHF.

There are a few counts of this clonotype. V is TRBV20-1 and J is TRBJ1-1, with 8 bases aligning to TRBD1. There are 14 residues in the CDR3. The germline V gene encodes CDR1 DFQATT and CDR2 SNEGSKA (reference sequence). V shed 6 bases, J shed 4 bases, and the junction held 10 bases outside the gene matches. The CDR3 loop reads CSAPHLDRATEAFF. As DNA, the CDR3 is TGCAGTGCCCCCCACCTGGACAGGGCCACTGAAGCTTTCTTT.

This clonotype has a handful of counts. The V gene is TRBV20-1, the J gene TRBJ2-2; possibly TRBD1 for D (6 bases). This CDR3 spans 13 amino acids. V was shortened by 3 bases and J by 1 base, with 6 bases between the two germline ends. Per germline, CDR1 DFQATT and CDR2 SNEGSKA (reference sequence). The CDR3 DNA reads as TGCAGTGCTAGGGGACAGAACACCGGGGAGCTGTTTTTT. It encodes CSARGQNTGELFF.

This clonotype was detected a few times. The V and J genes are TRBV6-2 or TRBV6-3 and TRBJ2-1; 8 bases are shared with TRBD2. V trimming: 4 bases; J trimming: 1 base; junction bases outside the gene matches: 6. The CDR3 consists of 16 residues. Germline assignment: CDR1 MNHEY and CDR2 SVGEGT. The chain's CDR3 is CASSFTGGPSYNEQFF. CDR3 DNA: TGTGCCAGCAGTTTCACGGGGGGGCCTTCCTACAATGAGCAGTTCTTC.

J is TRBJ2-1 and V is TRBV29-1; D possibly corresponds to TRBD1 (5 bases). The germline CDR1 and CDR2 sequences are SQVTM and ANQGSEA. With 5 bases removed from V and 7 bases from J, the gap between germline ends came to 15 bases. The CDR3 length is 13 residues. CDR3 DNA sequence: TGCAGCGTTCTTACAGGTTTTAGTAATGAGCAGTTCTTC. Translated: CSVLTGFSNEQFF.

V gene TRBV20-1 combines with J gene TRBJ1-5; TRBD1 is a possible D gene (5 bases). The V gene lost 5 bases and the J gene lost 4 bases, with 12 bases spanning the gap. Germline V gene data show CDR1 as DFQATT and CDR2 as SNEGSKA (reference sequence). The CDR3 sequence is 13 residues long. CDR3 sequence (DNA): TGCAGTGCTGGCCGGGACGGGAATCAGCCCCAGCATTTT. Encoded protein: CSAGRDGNQPQHF.

V usage is TRBV24-1 and J usage is TRBJ1-2; possible D gene TRBD1, 6 bases. Germline values: CDR1 KGHDR, CDR2 SFDVKD. The length of the CDR3 is 15 residues. Between the trimmed V and J ends, which lost 5 bases and 3 bases, there was a span of 15 bases. CDR3 in DNA: TGTGCCACCAGTGCCTCCCGGGACACGGACTATGGCTACACCTTC. Translated, it gives CATSASRDTDYGYTF.

This clonotype turned up a few times. V and J are TRBV12-3 or TRBV12-4 and TRBJ1-5; D is ambiguous. Trimming took off 6 bases at V and 8 bases at J, with 14 bases between the two ends. This CDR3 contains 13 residues. The CDR3 sequence: CASSYQAGEPQHF. The CDR3, as DNA: TGTGCCAGCAGCTACCAGGCGGGAGAGCCCCAGCATTTT.

This sequence joins TRBV4-3 and TRBJ2-3; 7 bases match TRBD2. CDR3 length: 16 amino acids. CDR1 is LGHNA, CDR2 YSLEER, per germline. The ends lost 0 bases at V and 2 bases at J; junction bases unmatched: 5. The CDR3 spells CASSQDLSGATDTQYF. Here the CDR3 DNA reads TGCGCCAGCAGCCAAGATCTGAGCGGGGCCACAGATACGCAGTATTTT.

The V call is TRBV7-9, the J call TRBJ1-3; possible D gene TRBD1, 6 bases. The CDR3 loop spans 13 amino acids. Trimming pared 6 bases from V and 6 bases from J, leaving 12 bases between. The germline CDR1 and CDR2 sequences are SEHNR and FQNEAQ (reference sequence). This chain's CDR3 is CASSPGHLNTIYF. The CDR3 DNA reads as TGTGCCAGCAGTCCGGGACACCTAAACACCATATATTTT.